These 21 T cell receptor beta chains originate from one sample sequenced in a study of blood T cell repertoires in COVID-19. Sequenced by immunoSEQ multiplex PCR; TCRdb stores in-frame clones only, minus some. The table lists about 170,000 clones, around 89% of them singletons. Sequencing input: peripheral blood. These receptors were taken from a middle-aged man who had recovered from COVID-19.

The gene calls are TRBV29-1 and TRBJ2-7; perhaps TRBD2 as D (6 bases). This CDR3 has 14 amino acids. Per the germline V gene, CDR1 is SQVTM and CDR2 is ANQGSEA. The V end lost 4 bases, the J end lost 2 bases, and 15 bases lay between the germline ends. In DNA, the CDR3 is TGCAGCGTTGCGGACCCTGGAGGGCCCTACGAGCAGTACTTC. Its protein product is CSVADPGGPYEQYF.

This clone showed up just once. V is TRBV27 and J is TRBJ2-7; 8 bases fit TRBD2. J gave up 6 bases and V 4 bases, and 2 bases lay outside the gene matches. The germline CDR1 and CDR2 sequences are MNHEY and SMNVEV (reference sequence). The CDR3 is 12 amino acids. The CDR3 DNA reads TGTGCCAGCAGTTACGCGGGGGGCGAGCAGTACTTC. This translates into CASSYAGGEQYF.

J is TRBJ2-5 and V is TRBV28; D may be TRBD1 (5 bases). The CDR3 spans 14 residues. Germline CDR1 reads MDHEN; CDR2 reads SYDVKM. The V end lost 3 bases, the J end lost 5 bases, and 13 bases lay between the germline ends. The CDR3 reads CASSFSGIGETQYF. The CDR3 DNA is TGTGCCAGCAGTTTTTCAGGGATCGGGGAGACCCAGTACTTC.

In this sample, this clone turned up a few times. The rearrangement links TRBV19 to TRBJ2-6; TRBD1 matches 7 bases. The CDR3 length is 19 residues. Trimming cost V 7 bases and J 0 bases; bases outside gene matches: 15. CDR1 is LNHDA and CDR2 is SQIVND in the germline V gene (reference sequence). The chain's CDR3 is CASKQGRGGTSSGANVLTF. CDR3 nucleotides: TGTGCCAGTAAACAGGGAAGAGGGGGCACCAGCTCTGGGGCCAACGTCCTGACTTTC.

The CDR3 nucleotides are TGTGCCACCAGTGATTCTTGGGGGGGCCAAAACATTCAGTACTTC. Translated: CATSDSWGGQNIQYF. The V and J genes are TRBV24-1 and TRBJ2-4; D may be TRBD2 (7 bases). Trimming stripped 2 bases from V and 5 bases from J, with 12 bases between. The CDR3 has 15 amino acids. Germline loops: CDR1 KGHDR, CDR2 SFDVKD.

In DNA form, the CDR3 reads TGTGCCAGTACCCACGGGACAGGGGGTAAAAATGAGCAGTTCTTC. Its protein product is CASTHGTGGKNEQFF. The chain links TRBV19 to TRBJ2-1; the match to TRBD1 covers 11 bases. Germline lookup yields CDR1 LNHDA and CDR2 SQIVND (reference sequence). V lost 7 bases, J lost 7 bases, and 9 bases stayed unmatched. The length of the CDR3 is 15 residues.

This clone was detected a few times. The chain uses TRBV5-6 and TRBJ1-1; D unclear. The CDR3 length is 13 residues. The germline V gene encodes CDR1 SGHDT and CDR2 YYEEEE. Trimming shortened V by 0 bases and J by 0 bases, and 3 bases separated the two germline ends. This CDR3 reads CASSLDMNTEAFF. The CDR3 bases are TGTGCCAGCAGCTTGGACATGAACACTGAAGCTTTCTTT.

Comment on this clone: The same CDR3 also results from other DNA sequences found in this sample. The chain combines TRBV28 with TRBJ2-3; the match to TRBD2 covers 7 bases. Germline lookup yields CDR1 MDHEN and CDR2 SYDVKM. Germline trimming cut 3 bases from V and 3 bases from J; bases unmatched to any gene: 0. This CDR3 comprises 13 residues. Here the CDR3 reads CASSLGGTDTQYF. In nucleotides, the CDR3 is TGTGCCAGCAGTTTGGGGGGGACAGATACGCAGTATTTT.

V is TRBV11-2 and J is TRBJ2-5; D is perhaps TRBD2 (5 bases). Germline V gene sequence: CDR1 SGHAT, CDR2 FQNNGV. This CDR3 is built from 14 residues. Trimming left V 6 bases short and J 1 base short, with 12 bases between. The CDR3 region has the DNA TGTGCCAGCAGTCCAACGGGGATCCAAGAGACCCAGTACTTC. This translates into CASSPTGIQETQYF. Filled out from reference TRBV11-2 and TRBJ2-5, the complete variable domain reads EAGVAQSPRYKIIEKRQSVAFWCNPISGHATLYWYQQILGQGPKLLIQFQNNGVVDDSQLPKDRFSAERLKGVDSTLKIQPAKLEDSAVYLCASSPTGIQETQYFGPGTRLLVL.

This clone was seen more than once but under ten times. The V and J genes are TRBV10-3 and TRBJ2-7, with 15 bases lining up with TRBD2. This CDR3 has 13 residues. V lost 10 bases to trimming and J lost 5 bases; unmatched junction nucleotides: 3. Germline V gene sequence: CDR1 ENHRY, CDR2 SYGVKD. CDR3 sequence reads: CATGLAGGNEQYF. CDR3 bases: TGTGCCACCGGACTAGCGGGGGGGAACGAGCAGTACTTC.

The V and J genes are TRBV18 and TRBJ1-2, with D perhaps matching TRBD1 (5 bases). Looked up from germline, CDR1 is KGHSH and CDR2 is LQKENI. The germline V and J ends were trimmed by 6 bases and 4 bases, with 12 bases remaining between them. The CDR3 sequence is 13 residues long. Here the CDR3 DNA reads TGTGCCAGCTCGCCGACAGAGACCTATGGCTACACCTTC. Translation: CASSPTETYGYTF.

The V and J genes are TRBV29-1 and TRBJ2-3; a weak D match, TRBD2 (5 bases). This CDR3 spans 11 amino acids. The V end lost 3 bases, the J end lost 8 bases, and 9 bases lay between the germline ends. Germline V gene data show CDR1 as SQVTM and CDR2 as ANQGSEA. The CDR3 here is CSVDEGVTQYF. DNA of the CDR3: TGCAGCGTTGATGAGGGAGTTACGCAGTATTTT.

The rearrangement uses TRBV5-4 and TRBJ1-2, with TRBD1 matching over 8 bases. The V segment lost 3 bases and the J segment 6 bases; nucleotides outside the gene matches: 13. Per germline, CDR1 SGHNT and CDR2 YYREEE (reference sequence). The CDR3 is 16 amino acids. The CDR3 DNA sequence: TGTGCCAGCAGCTCCCCAAAACGACAGGGGATGGATGGCTACACCTTC. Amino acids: CASSSPKRQGMDGYTF.

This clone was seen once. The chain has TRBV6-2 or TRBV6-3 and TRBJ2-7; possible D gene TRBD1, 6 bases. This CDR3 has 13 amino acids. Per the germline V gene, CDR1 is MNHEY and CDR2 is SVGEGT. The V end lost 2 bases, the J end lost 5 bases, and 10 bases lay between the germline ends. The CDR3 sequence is CASSYTTGNEQYF. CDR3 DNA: TGTGCCAGCAGTTACACAACAGGGAACGAGCAGTACTTC.

CDR3 coding DNA: TGTGCCAGCAGCGCCCCGGGACAGGGGGCCCGGCAAGAGACCCAGTACTTC. Protein product: CASSAPGQGARQETQYF. The chain carries TRBV5-6 and TRBJ2-5, with 12 bases identical to TRBD1. The CDR3 runs to 17 residues. Germline lookup yields CDR1 SGHDT and CDR2 YYEEEE. With 4 bases clipped from V and 2 bases from J, the junction kept 9 bases outside the gene matches.

The CDR3 coding sequence is TGTGCCTGCCAACGGGGGGGGCGACGAACCGGGGAGCTGTTTTTT. Its protein is CACQRGGRRTGELFF. The chain is built from TRBV6-5 and TRBJ2-2; 8 bases match TRBD2. Per the germline V gene, CDR1 is MNHEY and CDR2 is SVGAGI. The length of the CDR3 is 15 residues. V dropped 11 bases and J dropped 5; count of bases not matched to a gene: 13.

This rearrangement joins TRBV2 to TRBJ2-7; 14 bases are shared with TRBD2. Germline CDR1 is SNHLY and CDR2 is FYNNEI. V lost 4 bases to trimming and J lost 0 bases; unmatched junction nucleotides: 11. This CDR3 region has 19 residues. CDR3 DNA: TGTGCCAGCAGTGTATCGGGACTAGCGGGAGTAGGGCGCTCCTACGAGCAGTACTTC. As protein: CASSVSGLAGVGRSYEQYF.

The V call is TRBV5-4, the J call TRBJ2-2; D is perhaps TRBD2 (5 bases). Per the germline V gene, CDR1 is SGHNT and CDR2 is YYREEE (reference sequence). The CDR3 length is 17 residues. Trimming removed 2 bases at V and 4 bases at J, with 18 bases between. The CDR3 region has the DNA TGTGCCAGCAGCTTTGTAGTAGCGCCTTCCTCCACCGGGGAGCTGTTTTTT. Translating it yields CASSFVVAPSSTGELFF.

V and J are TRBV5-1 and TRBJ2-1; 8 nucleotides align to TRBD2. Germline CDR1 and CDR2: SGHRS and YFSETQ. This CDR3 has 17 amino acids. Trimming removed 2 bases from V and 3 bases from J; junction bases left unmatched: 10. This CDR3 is CASSFAGRANFYNEQFF. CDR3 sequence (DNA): TGCGCCAGCAGCTTCGCCGGGAGGGCCAATTTCTACAATGAGCAGTTCTTC.

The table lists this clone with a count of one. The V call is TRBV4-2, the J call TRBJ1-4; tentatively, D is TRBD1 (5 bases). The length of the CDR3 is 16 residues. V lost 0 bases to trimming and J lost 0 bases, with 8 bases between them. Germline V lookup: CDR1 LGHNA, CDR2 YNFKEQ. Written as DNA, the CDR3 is TGTGCCAGCAGCCAAGATCCGGGGGCAACTAATGAAAAACTGTTTTTT. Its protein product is CASSQDPGATNEKLFF.

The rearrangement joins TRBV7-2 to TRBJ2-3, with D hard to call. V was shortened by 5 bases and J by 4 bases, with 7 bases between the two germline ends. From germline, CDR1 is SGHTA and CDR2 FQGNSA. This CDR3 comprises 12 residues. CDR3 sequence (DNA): TGTGCCAGCAGCCCCATAGCAGATACGCAGTATTTT. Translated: CASSPIADTQYF.